This T cell receptor beta chain was captured in a study of cytomegalovirus exposure and HLA in healthy donors. Overall study results and limits: It was reported that the classifier diagnosed cytomegalovirus status with high specificity and sensitivity in both the original and validation cohorts. Across HLA loci, a later analysis found differing TCR association rates, with DRB1 most and HLA-C fewest. Judged likely to be a sequencing artifact was a cluster of highly shared sequence variants.

Remarks on this clone: No antigen is known for it.

The PCR employed 60 Vbeta primers together with 13 Jbeta primers. Here immunoSEQ multiplex PCR was the method, and the copy in TCRdb shows in-frame clones only, minus some. The repertoire has about 140,000 clones, almost 85% of them found once; the top ten carry 1.9%. The germline gives CDR1 SGHTA, CDR2 FQGNSA. V lost 0 bases and J 2 bases, leaving 11 bases between the germline ends. The CDR3 has 15 residues. The receptor's source is a woman aged 40 to 50 in good health and CMV-seronegative. Sequenced material: PBMCs. The V call is TRBV7-2, the J call TRBJ2-7, with D maybe TRBD1 (5 bases). CDR3: CASSLAAQGTYEQYF. Written as DNA, the CDR3 is TGTGCCAGCAGCTTAGCGGCGCAGGGAACCTACGAGCAGTACTTC.